Below, one T cell receptor (beta chain) is given with its context. Its antigen is unknown. This record belongs to a study of cytotoxic CD8 clonotypes in ibrutinib-treated CLL. Broader study findings: The clonality rise at ibrutinib response reflected private clonotype expansion.

V was shortened by 6 bases and J by 7 bases, with 13 bases between the two germline ends. The CDR3 is 13 residues long. Looked up from germline, CDR1 is LNHDA and CDR2 is SQIVND (reference sequence). Profiled with immunoSEQ multiplex PCR; TCRdb holds only in-frame clones, not every one. This table holds under 200,000 clones, approximately 80% found once. V gene TRBV19 combines with J gene TRBJ2-1; the D gene is possibly TRBD2 (5 bases). The sample was PBMCs, taken after 24 months of ibrutinib treatment. The TCR was taken from a human donor with chronic lymphocytic leukemia. CDR3 DNA: TGTGCCAGTAGCCGGGTCGGGGTGAATGAGCAGTTCTTC. This encodes CASSRVGVNEQFF. The whole variable domain, filled in from reference TRBV19 and TRBJ2-1, reads DGGITQSPKYLFRKEGQNVTLSCEQNLNHDAMYWYRQDPGQGLRLIYYSQIVNDFQKGDIAEGYSVSREKKESFPLTVTSAQKNPTAFYLCASSRVGVNEQFFGPGTRLTVL.